This TCR beta chain was sequenced during a study of T cell repertoires in cytomegalovirus infection. About the research overall: Recently described HLA-C-restricted plus well-studied HLA-B-restricted CMV epitopes were used. Indications of both CMV infection and matching HLA type were provided by public TCR beta signatures.

With respect to this clonotype: Antigen specificity is unknown.

CDR1 and CDR2 from the germline V gene are MNHEY and SVGEGT. The CDR3 contains 14 residues. V gave up 5 bases and J gave up 3 bases; unmatched junction bases: 4. A single record per CDR3 protein comes from TCRdb applying MiXCR to the reads. Among 50,000 to 55,000 distinct CDR3 sequences listed, more than 15% were seen once. Study-wide findings and caveats: CMV carriers with the relevant HLA were identified by cumulative public TCR beta family frequency. Dominant in the ex vivo response were TCR beta clonotypes restricted by HLA-C and specific for CMV.

This TCR derives from a human donor in good health (CMV status not recorded). Some clones in this sample may be carry-over from other donors' samples. This rearrangement joins TRBV6-2 or TRBV6-3 to TRBJ2-7, with 10 bases aligning to TRBD2. The input for sequencing was CD8+ T cells from cultured PBMCs, taken from culture after CMV antigen stimulation. The CDR3 DNA reads TGTGCCAGCAGTCTAGCGGGAGTTTTCTACGAGCAGTACTTC. This translates into CASSLAGVFYEQYF.